The present TCR beta chain was sequenced within a study of blood T cells in healthy people across ages (dated by TCRdb to between 2014 and 2016). Context from the whole study: In model experiments, template switching captured roughly one uniquely barcoded TCR beta cDNA molecule for every two T cells. Two additional independent replicas of 1 million unique cDNA reads from the same blood draw were analyzed for two donors (one aged 18 to 29 and one aged 80 or older). Age-related changes in TCR beta repertoire diversity were measured in the study by deep sequencing normalized with unique cDNA molecular identifiers. The donors were divided into four age groups: young (average about 16 years), middle-aged (approximately 41), aged (approximately 59) and long-lived (82). Donors of different ages were randomly distributed across sequencing lanes to avoid experimental bias.

Libraries came from 5' RACE. This sample was sequenced with an Illumina HiSeq 2500. A second PCR of 7 to 11 cycles was run with a J-beta primer mix and a sample-barcoded 5' primer. A unique molecular identifier was introduced onto each TCR beta cDNA molecule by a template-switch 5' adaptor carrying 12 random nucleotides. Each sample yielded at least 3 million CDR3-containing paired-end reads. First-strand cDNA synthesis was performed from all RNA using the Mint cDNA synthesis kit, with priming by a TRBC-specific oligonucleotide. Following uracil-DNA glycosylase treatment, a first 18-cycle PCR with universal primers M1SS and BC2_uni_R was performed on all cDNA. Per the authors' processing: Normalization of each sample was performed by random selection of 1 million high-quality reads, each carrying a distinct molecular identifier. Reads sharing molecular identifiers were discarded rather than binned into consensus sequences. MiTCR, with a Q25 quality threshold and the strictest error-elimination algorithm, was used for CDR3 identification, clonotype clustering and error correction. A nonparametric unseen species model with Euler transformation was used to estimate lower-bound total TCR beta diversity. In-frame beta chains were kept once TCRdb had trimmed the public reads at Q25 with fastp and called clones with MiXCR. Rows with one shared CDR3 protein collapse into an entry with the most common genes and DNA. The V and J calls and clone size are TCRdb's, not the authors'. The sample yields 710,000 or so distinct CDR3 sequences; over 20% were counted once. Around a fifth of the sample belongs to the ten largest clones.

Overall study results and their limits: Conclusive comparison of naive and antigen-experienced compartments was prevented by the profiling of bulk unsorted PBMCs. Compared with the aged group, the long-lived group had more naive CD4+ T cells, fewer expanded clones and increased TCR diversity, suggesting age selection. Observed TCR beta diversity per million T cells fell roughly linearly with age, and a significant reduction was already apparent by age roughly 41. A strong correlation was found between observed TCR beta diversity and the percentage of naive T cells measured by flow cytometry. Estimates of total diversity from one million sequenced T cells were regarded as lower bounds and underestimates. Because the CMV infection status of the donors was unknown, age-related changes in expanded clonotypes may potentially have been confounded.

This clonotype was observed a few times. The antigen it binds to is not known. Base qualities were left out, and no much larger clone turns up one base away. The 40 or so donors, aged roughly 6 to 100 years, were systemically healthy Caucasian individuals from Russia. Each donor gave around 9 milliliters of peripheral blood, collected into EDTA-treated Vacutainer tubes. Ficoll-Paque density-gradient centrifugation was used to isolate PBMCs, with at least 6.5 million obtained per sample. Total RNA was extracted from PBMCs with Trizol reagent, with at least 6 micrograms obtained per sample. For every donor, flow cytometry on a PBMC aliquot measured the percentage of naive CD45RAhigh/CD27high T cells. Counted from cysteine to phenylalanine, this CDR3 has 12 amino acids. The sequence is cut down to CDR3 DNA, 36 bases in frame from base 1. CDR1 and CDR2 were assigned from the germline V gene as MNHNS and SASEGT.

The specimen sequenced was blood. This TCR was sampled from a man in his sixties or seventies in good health. Rearrangement joined TRBV6-1 to TRBJ2-7, with the identity of the D gene unclear. The DNA end lines up better with TRBJ2-1; the J call may be wrong. The CDR3 protein: CASRFANNEQFF. In nucleotide form, the sequence is TGTGCCAGCAGGTTCGCAAACAATGAGCAGTTCTTC.